This is a list of T cell receptor beta chains from one sample in a study of early T cells in non-severe SARS-CoV-2 infection. TCRdb recomputed calls from the 5' RACE reads with MiXCR, one row per CDR3 protein. The data hold about 54,000 distinct CDR3 sequences, with roughly 8% observed a single time. Sequences were derived from whole blood, sampled at baseline. The source of these receptors is an adult who was a healthcare worker with PCR-confirmed SARS-CoV-2 infection or an uninfected control (not recorded which). The CDR3 runs from the conserved cysteine through the conserved F or W. D genes are given only for firm matches. Clone size, where shown, is once, few, many, or a class for clones that have expanded.

V gene	D gene	J gene	clone size	CDR3 DNA	CDR3 protein
TRBV27	-	TRBJ1-6	-	TGTGCCACCGGCCGGGGCTATAATTCACCCCTCCACTTT	CATGRGYNSPLHF
TRBV5-1	-	TRBJ2-7	many	TGCGCCAGCAGCTTGGACACCTACGAGCAGTACTTC	CASSLDTYEQYF
TRBV12-3/TRBV12-4	-	TRBJ2-7	-	TGTGCCAGCAGTTTCAGGGGCCGCGCGTCCTACGAGCAGTACTTC	CASSFRGRASYEQYF
TRBV12-3/TRBV12-4	TRBD2	TRBJ2-3	few	TGTGCCAGCAGAAATAGCGGGAGTCGGGCAGATACGCAGTATTTT	CASRNSGSRADTQYF
TRBV20-1	-	TRBJ1-1	few	TGCAGTGCTAAGCCCCGGTCAGGGCAGGACACTGAAGCTTTCTTT	CSAKPRSGQDTEAFF
TRBV5-4	TRBD2	TRBJ2-3	-	TGTGCCAGCAGCTTGGCGACAAGGACTAGCGGGAGCGCAGGCGTCACAGATACGCAGTATTTT	CASSLATRTSGSAGVTDTQYF
TRBV20-1	TRBD2	TRBJ2-3	many	TGCAGTGCTAGGGGCCTTACTAGCGGGAGGGCCCCAAACACAGATACGCAGTATTTT	CSARGLTSGRAPNTDTQYF
TRBV11-2	TRBD1	TRBJ2-3	-	TGTGCCAGCAGCTTAGTTCCAGGGGGCTTCACAGATACGCAGTATTTT	CASSLVPGGFTDTQYF
TRBV28	-	TRBJ2-3	-	TGTGCCAGCAGGACGGGGACCTACACAGATACGCAGTATTTT	CASRTGTYTDTQYF
TRBV28	-	TRBJ2-7	many	TGTGCCAGCAGTTTATGGAGGGTCCTCGGGGACGAGCAGTACTTC	CASSLWRVLGDEQYF
TRBV6-1	-	TRBJ1-4	many	TGTGCCAGCAGTGAAGCAGGGAGACAAGAAAAACTGTTTTTT	CASSEAGRQEKLFF
TRBV6-5	-	TRBJ2-7	few	TGTGCCAGCAGTATAGACCATAGCGTGAGCTCCTACGAGCAGTACTTC	CASSIDHSVSSYEQYF
TRBV3-1	-	TRBJ2-7	-	TGTGCCAGCAGCCCCAGCTATTACGAGCAGTACTTC	CASSPSYYEQYF
TRBV30	TRBD2	TRBJ2-1	few	TGTGCCTGGCGGGAGGGGACTCCAATTTCGATCTTC	CAWREGTPISIF
TRBV9	-	TRBJ2-7	-	TGTGCCAGCAGTGCCGGCACCCCCTCCTACGAGCAGTACTTC	CASSAGTPSYEQYF
TRBV20-1	-	TRBJ1-5	-	TGCAGTGCTAGAGACATTAATAGCAATCAGCCCCAGCATTTT	CSARDINSNQPQHF
TRBV19	TRBD2	TRBJ2-1	many	TGTGCCAGTAGTATAGATCACAGCGGGAGGGCCAATACGATCTTC	CASSIDHSGRANTIF
TRBV7-9	TRBD1	TRBJ2-3	many	TGTGCCAGCAGCTTAGGACAGGGGGAAGCCGATACGCAGTATTTT	CASSLGQGEADTQYF
TRBV4-1	-	TRBJ1-1	-	TGCGCCAGCAGCCAAGGCTCGGTCACTGAAGCTTTCTTT	CASSQGSVTEAFF
TRBV13	-	TRBJ2-1	-	TGTGCCAGCAGCTCCGAAGCGCTCCTAGGGGGCAATGAGCAGTTCTTC	CASSSEALLGGNEQFF
TRBV20-1	TRBD1	TRBJ2-2	few	TGCAGTGCTATGACAGGGGGAAACACCGGGGAGCTGTTTTTT	CSAMTGGNTGELFF
TRBV27	-	TRBJ2-7	few	TGTGCCAGCAGACTCTTTACAGAGCAGTACTTC	CASRLFTEQYF
TRBV20-1	-	TRBJ1-6	-	TGCAGTGCTAGAGTTCCGGGGGCGAGCTCCTATAATTCACCCCTCCACTTT	CSARVPGASSYNSPLHF
TRBV6-2/TRBV6-3	-	TRBJ1-4	-	TGTGCCAGCAGTTACCTCAACACGGAAAAACTGTTTTTT	CASSYLNTEKLFF
TRBV18	TRBD2	TRBJ2-1	once	TGTGCCAGCTCACAGCTAGCGGGAGGGCCCCCACGAAATGAGCAGTTCTTC	CASSQLAGGPPRNEQFF
TRBV5-6	TRBD2	TRBJ2-5	-	TGTGCCAGCAGCATAGCGGGAGTACCCCAAGAGACCCAGTACTTC	CASSIAGVPQETQYF
TRBV12-3/TRBV12-4	TRBD1	TRBJ1-4	few	TGTGCCAGCAGTTCGGACAGGGACGCGCTGTTTTTT	CASSSDRDALFF
TRBV28	TRBD2	TRBJ2-1	many	TGTGCCAGCAGTTTAGAGGGTCTAGCGGAAAACAATGAGCAGTTCTTC	CASSLEGLAENNEQFF
TRBV20-1	TRBD2	TRBJ2-1	-	TGCAGTGCTAGTGTAGCGGGAGGGCCCCGGTCCTACAATGAGCAGTTCTTC	CSASVAGGPRSYNEQFF
TRBV24-1	-	TRBJ2-1	-	TGTGCCACCAGTGATTTCCCCGCGGGCCTGGACAATGAGCAGTTCTTC	CATSDFPAGLDNEQFF
TRBV20-1	-	TRBJ1-1	once	TGCAGTGCTAGAGGGCGACAGACCTTGAACACTGAAGCTTTCTTT	CSARGRQTLNTEAFF
TRBV7-8	TRBD2	TRBJ2-1	-	TGTGCCAGCAGCTTAGTTCGGATCAAGACTAGCGGGAGTATTAATGAGCAGTTCTTC	CASSLVRIKTSGSINEQFF
TRBV7-6	TRBD1	TRBJ2-7	-	TGTGCCAGCAGCCCAAACCGGGACAGGGCACACCACGAGCAGTACTTC	CASSPNRDRAHHEQYF
TRBV24-1	-	TRBJ1-2	many	TGTGCCACCAATCGGGACCGATCTACCTATGGCTACACCTTC	CATNRDRSTYGYTF
TRBV4-1	TRBD2	TRBJ2-7	many	TGCGCCAGCAGCCTAGCGGGTCGCTCCTACGAGCAGTACTTC	CASSLAGRSYEQYF
TRBV20-1	-	TRBJ2-7	-	TGCAGTGCTAGAGATAGGGGCCCTTACGAGCAGTACTTC	CSARDRGPYEQYF
TRBV5-4	-	TRBJ1-5	many	TGTGCCAGCAGCTTGGGGTCCAATCAGCCCCAGCATTTT	CASSLGSNQPQHF
TRBV29-1	-	TRBJ2-5	-	TGCAGCGTTGATTTACCACATGTGCTTGGGGAGACCCAGTACTTC	CSVDLPHVLGETQYF
TRBV4-1	-	TRBJ1-1	-	TGCGCCAGCAGCCAAGTGTTGGGGGGCACTGAAGCTTTCTTT	CASSQVLGGTEAFF
TRBV5-5	TRBD2	TRBJ2-4	-	TGTGCCAGCAGCTTGGCCCGGCTAGCGGGAAGCCAAAACATTCAGTACTTC	CASSLARLAGSQNIQYF
TRBV20-1	-	TRBJ2-3	-	TGCAGTGCTAGAGATGCTAGCCCAGATACGCAGTATTTT	CSARDASPDTQYF
TRBV10-3	-	TRBJ2-1	-	TGTGCCATCAGTGAGTCGTTAGCGCCCCCTGAGCAGTTCTTC	CAISESLAPPEQFF